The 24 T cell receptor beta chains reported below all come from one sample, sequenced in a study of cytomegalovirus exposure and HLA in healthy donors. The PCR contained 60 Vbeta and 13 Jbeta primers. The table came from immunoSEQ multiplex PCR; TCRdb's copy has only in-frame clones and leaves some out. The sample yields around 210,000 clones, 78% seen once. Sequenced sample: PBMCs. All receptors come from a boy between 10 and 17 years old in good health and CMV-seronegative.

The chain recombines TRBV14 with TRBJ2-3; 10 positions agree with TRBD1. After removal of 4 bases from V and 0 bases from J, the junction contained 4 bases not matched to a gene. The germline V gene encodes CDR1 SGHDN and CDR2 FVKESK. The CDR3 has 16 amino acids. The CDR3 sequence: CASSRRQGASTDTQYF. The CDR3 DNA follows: TGTGCCAGCAGCCGTAGACAGGGGGCGAGCACAGATACGCAGTATTTT.

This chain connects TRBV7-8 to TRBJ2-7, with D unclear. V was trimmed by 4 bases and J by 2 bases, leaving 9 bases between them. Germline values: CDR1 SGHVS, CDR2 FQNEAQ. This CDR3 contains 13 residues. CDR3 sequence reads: CASSSGWAYEQYF. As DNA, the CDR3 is TGTGCCAGCAGCTCAGGCTGGGCCTACGAGCAGTACTTC.

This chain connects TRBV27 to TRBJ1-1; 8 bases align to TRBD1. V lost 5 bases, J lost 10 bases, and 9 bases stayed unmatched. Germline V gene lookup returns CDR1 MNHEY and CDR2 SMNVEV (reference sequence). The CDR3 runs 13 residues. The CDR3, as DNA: TGTGCCAGCAGTCAAGACAGGGGAACAGTAGCTTTCTTT. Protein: CASSQDRGTVAFF.

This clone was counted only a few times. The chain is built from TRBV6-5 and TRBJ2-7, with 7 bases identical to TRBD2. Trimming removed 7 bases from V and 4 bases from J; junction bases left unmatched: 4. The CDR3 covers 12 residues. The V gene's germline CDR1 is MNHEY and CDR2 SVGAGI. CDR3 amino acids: CASTSSGYEQYF. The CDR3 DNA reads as TGTGCCAGCACTAGTAGCGGGTACGAGCAGTACTTC.

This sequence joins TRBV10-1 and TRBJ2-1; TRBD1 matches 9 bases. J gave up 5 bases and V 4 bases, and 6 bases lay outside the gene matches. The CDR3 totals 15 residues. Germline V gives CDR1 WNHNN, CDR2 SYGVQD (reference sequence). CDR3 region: CASSGDRVTNNEQFF. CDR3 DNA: TGCGCCAGCAGTGGGGACAGGGTCACCAACAATGAGCAGTTCTTC.

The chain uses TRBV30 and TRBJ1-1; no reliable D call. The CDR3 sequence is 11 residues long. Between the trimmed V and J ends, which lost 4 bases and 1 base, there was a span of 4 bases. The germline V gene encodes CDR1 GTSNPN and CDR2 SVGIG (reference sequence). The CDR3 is CAWKANTEAFF. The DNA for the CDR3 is TGTGCCTGGAAAGCGAACACTGAAGCTTTCTTT.

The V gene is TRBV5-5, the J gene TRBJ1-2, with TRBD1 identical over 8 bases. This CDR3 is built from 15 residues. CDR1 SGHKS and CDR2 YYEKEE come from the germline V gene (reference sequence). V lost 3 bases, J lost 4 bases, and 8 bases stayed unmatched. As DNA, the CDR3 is TGTGCCAGCAGCTGGACAGGGAGGCCCCCCTATGGCTACACCTTC. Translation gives CASSWTGRPPYGYTF.

CDR3 amino acids: CASSPGTGWDTIYF. The CDR3 region has the DNA TGCGCCAGCAGCCCCGGGACAGGTTGGGACACCATATATTTT. The chain combines TRBV5-1 with TRBJ1-3; 8 nucleotides line up with TRBD1. Germline-derived CDR1 and CDR2 are SGHRS and YFSETQ. Losses at the gene ends were 4 bases for V and 8 bases for J; bases not matched to a gene: 8. The CDR3 consists of 14 residues.

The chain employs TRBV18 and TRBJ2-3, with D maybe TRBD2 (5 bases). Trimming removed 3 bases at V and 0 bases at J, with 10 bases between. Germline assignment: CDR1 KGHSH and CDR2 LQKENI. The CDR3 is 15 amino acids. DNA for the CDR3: TGTGCCAGCTCACCCGAGCGGTCGAGCACAGATACGCAGTATTTT. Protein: CASSPERSSTDTQYF.

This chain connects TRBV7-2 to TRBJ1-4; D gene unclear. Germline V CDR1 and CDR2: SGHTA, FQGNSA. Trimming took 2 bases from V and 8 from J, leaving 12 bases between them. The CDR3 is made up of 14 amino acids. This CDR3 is CASSLSGGLEKLFF. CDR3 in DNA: TGTGCCAGCAGCTTATCCGGTGGGCTCGAAAAACTGTTTTTT.

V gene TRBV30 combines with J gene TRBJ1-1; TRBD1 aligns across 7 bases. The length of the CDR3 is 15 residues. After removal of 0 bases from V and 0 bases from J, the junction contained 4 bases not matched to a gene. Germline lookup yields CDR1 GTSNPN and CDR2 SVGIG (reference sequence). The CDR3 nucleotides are TGTGCCTGGAGTGTACACAGGGGACTGAACACTGAAGCTTTCTTT. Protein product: CAWSVHRGLNTEAFF. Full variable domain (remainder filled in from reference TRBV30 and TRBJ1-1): SQTIHQWPATLVQPVGSPLSLECTVEGTSNPNLYWYRQAAGRGLQLLFYSVGIGQISSEVPQNLSASRPQDRQFILSSKKLLLSDSGFYLCAWSVHRGLNTEAFFGQGTRLTVV.

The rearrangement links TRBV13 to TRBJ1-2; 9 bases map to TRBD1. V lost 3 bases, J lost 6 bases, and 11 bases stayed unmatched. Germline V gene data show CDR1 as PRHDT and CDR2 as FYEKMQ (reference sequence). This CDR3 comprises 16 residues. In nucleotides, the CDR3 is TGTGCCAGCAGCTTTGGGGTCGAACAGGGGGCCAATGGCTACACCTTC. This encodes CASSFGVEQGANGYTF.

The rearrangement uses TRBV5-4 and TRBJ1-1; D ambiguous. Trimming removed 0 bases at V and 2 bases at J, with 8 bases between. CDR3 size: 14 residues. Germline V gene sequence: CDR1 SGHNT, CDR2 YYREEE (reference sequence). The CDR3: CASSLDGGNTEAFF. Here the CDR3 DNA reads TGTGCCAGCAGCTTGGATGGCGGTAACACTGAAGCTTTCTTT. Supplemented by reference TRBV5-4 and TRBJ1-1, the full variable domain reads ETGVTQSPTHLIKTRGQQVTLRCSSQSGHNTVSWYQQALGQGPQFIFQYYREEENGRGNFPPRFSGLQFPNYSSELNVNALELDDSALYLCASSLDGGNTEAFFGQGTRLTVV.

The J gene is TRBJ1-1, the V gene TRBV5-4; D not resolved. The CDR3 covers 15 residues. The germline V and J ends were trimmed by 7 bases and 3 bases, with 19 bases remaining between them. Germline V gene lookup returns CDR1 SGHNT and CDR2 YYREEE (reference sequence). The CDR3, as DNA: TGTGCCAGCGGCTCCTTTTCCAGGTTGGACACTGAAGCTTTCTTT. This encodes CASGSFSRLDTEAFF.

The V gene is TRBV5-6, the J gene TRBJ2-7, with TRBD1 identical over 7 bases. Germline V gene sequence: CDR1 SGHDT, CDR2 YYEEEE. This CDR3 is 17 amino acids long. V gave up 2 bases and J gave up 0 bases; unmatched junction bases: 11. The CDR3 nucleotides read TGTGCCAGCAGCTTCAACGGCGACAGGGTAGGCTCCTACGAGCAGTACTTC. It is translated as CASSFNGDRVGSYEQYF.

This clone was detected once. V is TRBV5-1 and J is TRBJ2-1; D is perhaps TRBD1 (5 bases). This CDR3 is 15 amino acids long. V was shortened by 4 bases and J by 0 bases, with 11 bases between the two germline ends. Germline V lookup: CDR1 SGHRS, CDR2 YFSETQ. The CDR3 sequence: CASSLGHSSYNEQFF. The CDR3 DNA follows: TGCGCCAGCAGCCTAGGACACAGCTCCTACAATGAGCAGTTCTTC.

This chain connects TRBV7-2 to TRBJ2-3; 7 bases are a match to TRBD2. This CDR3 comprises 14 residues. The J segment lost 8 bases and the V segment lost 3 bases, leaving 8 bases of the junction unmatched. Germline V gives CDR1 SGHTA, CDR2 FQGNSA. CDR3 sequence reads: CASSLEGGPGTQYF. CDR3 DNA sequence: TGTGCCAGCAGCTTGGAGGGAGGGCCGGGTACGCAGTATTTT.

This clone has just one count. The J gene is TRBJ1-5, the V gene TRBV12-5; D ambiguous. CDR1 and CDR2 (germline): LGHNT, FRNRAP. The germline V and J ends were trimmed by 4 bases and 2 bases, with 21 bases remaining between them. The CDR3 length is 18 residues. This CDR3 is CASGSKMTTPGGNQPQHF. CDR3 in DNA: TGTGCTAGTGGTTCGAAAATGACTACTCCCGGGGGCAATCAGCCCCAGCATTTT.

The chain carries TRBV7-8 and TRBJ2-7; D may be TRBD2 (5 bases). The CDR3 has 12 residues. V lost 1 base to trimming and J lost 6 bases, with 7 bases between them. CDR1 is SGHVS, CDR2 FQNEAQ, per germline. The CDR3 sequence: CASSLGSGEQYF. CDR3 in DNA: TGTGCCAGCAGCTTAGGCAGCGGCGAGCAGTACTTC.

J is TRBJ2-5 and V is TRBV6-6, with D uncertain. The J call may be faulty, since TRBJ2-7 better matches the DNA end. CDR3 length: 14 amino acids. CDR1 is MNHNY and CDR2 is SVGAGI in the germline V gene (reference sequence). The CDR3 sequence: CASTYSENSYEQYF. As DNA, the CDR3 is TGTGCCAGCACGTACAGTGAAAACTCCTACGAGCAGTACTTC.

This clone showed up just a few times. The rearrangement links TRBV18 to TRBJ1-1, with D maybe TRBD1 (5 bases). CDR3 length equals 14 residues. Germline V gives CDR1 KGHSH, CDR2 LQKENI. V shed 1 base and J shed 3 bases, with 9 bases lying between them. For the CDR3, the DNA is TGTGCCAGCTCACCACAGGGGTGGGACACTGAAGCTTTCTTT. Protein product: CASSPQGWDTEAFF.

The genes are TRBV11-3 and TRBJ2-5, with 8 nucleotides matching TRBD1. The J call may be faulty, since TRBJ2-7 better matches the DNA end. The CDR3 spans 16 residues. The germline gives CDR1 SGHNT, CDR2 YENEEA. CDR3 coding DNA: TGTGCCAGCAGCCCGAACCAGGGGGCTAGACTGGCCGAGCAGTACTTC. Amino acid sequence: CASSPNQGARLAEQYF.

The CDR3 DNA reads TGCGCCAGCAGCTCGGACAGCCGCAATCAGCCCCAGCATTTT. Its translation: CASSSDSRNQPQHF. This chain joins TRBV5-1 and TRBJ1-5; D is perhaps TRBD1 (6 bases). The CDR3 spans 14 residues. The germline gives CDR1 SGHRS, CDR2 YFSETQ. V was trimmed by 3 bases and J by 2 bases, leaving 9 bases between them.

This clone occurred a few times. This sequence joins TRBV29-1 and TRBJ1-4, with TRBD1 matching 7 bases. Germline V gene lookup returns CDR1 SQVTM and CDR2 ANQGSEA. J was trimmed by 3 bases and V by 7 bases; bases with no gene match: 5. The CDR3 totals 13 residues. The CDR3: CSGRDRSNEKLFF. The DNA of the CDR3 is TGCAGCGGCCGGGACAGATCTAATGAAAAACTGTTTTTT.